The clone carrying this T cell receptor beta chain was detected only a few times. For the second PCR, which ran for about 7 to 11 cycles, a sample-barcoded 5' primer and a J-beta primer mix were used. One entry per CDR3 protein results from TCRdb running MiXCR on the 5' RACE reads. Seen here are hundreds of thousands of distinct CDR3 sequences, 36% observed once, and the top ten hold 10% to 15%. This specimen belongs to a study of blood T cells in healthy people across ages. The source of this sequence is a young man in good health. The sample was blood.

The CDR3 loop is CSALQGYTGELFF. The CDR3, as DNA: TGCAGTGCTCTACAGGGTTACACCGGGGAGCTGTTTTTT. V is TRBV20-1 and J is TRBJ2-2; tentatively, D is TRBD1 (6 bases). The CDR3 totals 13 residues. Trimming removed 5 bases from V and 3 bases from J, with 10 bases in between. Looked up from germline, CDR1 is DFQATT and CDR2 is SNEGSKA (reference sequence).